This TCR beta chain is drawn from a study of identical twins (dated by TCRdb to the mid-2010s). At the level of the whole study: To test whether fetal clonotypes persist, this study deep-sequenced TCR alpha and beta repertoires from monozygotic twins, from unrelated adults of various ages, and from cord blood. Replicate twin experiments were performed at different times using different library preparation protocols to rule out contamination.

Library generation was performed with 5' RACE. Data came from an Illumina HiSeq 2000. A universal primer binding site was added through template switching, and the final cDNA carried a unique molecular identifier so that TCR cDNA molecules could be counted accurately. Specific primers in the conserved constant-segment region were used to synthesize first-strand cDNA for TCR alpha and beta chains. To control for contamination, each cDNA library was double barcoded with a SMART-Mk sample barcode plus Illumina barcodes. TruSeq adapter sequences along with Illumina sample barcodes were introduced in two successive PCR steps. The TCR alpha and beta cDNA libraries were sequenced on the Illumina HiSeq platform using custom primers. The study's processing was this. MiGEC was used to process raw reads and extract unique molecular identifiers, and MiXCR was used to find CDR3 positions. Recombination models were inferred per individual with the repgenHMM and IGoR tools using an EM algorithm. Shared clonotype analysis was performed with the tcR package in R, normalizing sharing by the product of cloneset sizes. To study raw recombination without the effects of thymic and clonal selection, out-of-frame nonproductive sequences were analyzed. TCRdb reworked the public reads: Q25 trimming with fastp, MiXCR clone assembly, productive beta chains retained. Rows merge per CDR3 protein into single entries with the most common DNA and genes. These V and J calls are TCRdb output, not the study's own analysis. The sample contains more than 1.5 million distinct CDR3 sequences, roughly a third of them found a single time. The ten largest clones capture roughly 0.3% of the sample.

Every donor was a healthy Caucasian. The research as a whole found: A weaker excess of twin sharing was found in beta out-of-frame sequences because the signal-to-noise ratio was lowered by fewer shared sequences. In monozygotic twins, out-of-frame TCR alpha sharing was systematically underestimated by recombination models, although the models agreed with sharing between unrelated individuals. Compared with coincidental sharing between unrelated individuals, an excess of low generation-probability sequences was observed among out-of-frame TCR alpha sequences shared between twins. Invariant T cells such as MAIT and iNKT could partly confound zero-insertion analyses, though diverse VJ usage argued against this for most clonotypes. Because the same donors could not be followed over many years, the conclusions depended on cross-sectional statistical analysis. Fewer insertions were carried by abundant cord blood beta clonotypes; a weaker similar trend was observed in young adult naive repertoires, while no such trend was observed in memory repertoires.

About this clonotype: The target of this receptor is not known. Within one base of it there is no much larger clone, and no base qualities were kept.

V lost 0 bases and J lost 7 bases, and the count of bases not matched to a germline gene is 9. From its cysteine to its phenylalanine, the CDR3 spans 17 amino acids. Just the 51-base CDR3 DNA is kept, in frame starting at base 1. The germline V gene yields MGHRA for CDR1 and YSYEKL for CDR2. The chain is made from TRBV4-1 and TRBJ1-4, and TRBD1 aligns with 9 junction nucleotides. Specimen: cord blood. This TCR was recovered from a newborn girl in good health. CDR3 sequence: CASSQEGGGQGFEKLFF. The DNA sequence reads TGCGCCAGCAGCCAAGAAGGCGGGGGACAGGGATTTGAAAAACTGTTTTTT.